The 2 T cell receptor beta chains below were found in one sample sequenced in a study of CXCR3-negative and CXCR3-positive naive CD8 T cells. The method, 5' RACE with UMI labels, was used to prepare the TRB cDNA libraries. For each CDR3 protein, TCRdb gives one entry from its re-call of the 5' RACE reads, without DNA. In all, the sample yields tens of thousands of distinct CDR3 sequences. The sequenced sample was naive CXCR3- CD8+ T cells from blood. Subset described: CD45RO-CCR7+CD27+CD95- naive CD8+ T cells lacking CXCR3 (TNR3-). The receptors come from a human donor in good health. Some clones in this sample may be carry-over from other donors' samples.

The genes are TRBV6-1 and TRBJ2-7; TCRdb's assignment of TRBD1 cannot be checked, as there is no DNA. Germline V gene lookup returns CDR1 MNHNS and CDR2 SASEGT. The CDR3 length is 16 residues. The CDR3 here is CASSTDSDGVWYEQYF.

J is TRBJ2-7 and V is TRBV27; TCRdb calls TRBD1, which cannot be checked without DNA. From germline, CDR1 is MNHEY and CDR2 SMNVEV (reference sequence). CDR3 length: 13 residues. The CDR3 loop is CASSLSMGDEQYF.